This T cell receptor beta chain came from a study of blood T cells in healthy people across ages. V lost 5 bases to trimming and J lost 2 bases, with 15 bases between them. This CDR3 is 15 amino acids long. CDR1 MNHEY and CDR2 SMNVEV come from the germline V gene (reference sequence). Isolation per sample recovered at least 6.5 million PBMCs. Then a second PCR, running roughly 7 to 11 cycles, was carried out with a sample-barcoded 5' primer and a J-beta primer mix. Each TCR beta cDNA got a 12-nucleotide random molecular identifier. TCRdb redid the calling of the 5' RACE reads with MiXCR, one entry per CDR3 protein. The table lists over 1.5 million distinct CDR3 sequences, about 50% of them singletons. Only a few counts were recorded for this clonotype. Its antigen is not identified. Findings of the study overall: The diversity estimates, figures obtained from one million T cells, were considered underestimates. Among long-lived donors, naive CD4+ cells were more numerous and diversity higher than in aged donors.

This chain joins TRBV27 and TRBJ2-5; D is perhaps TRBD1 or TRBD2 (6 bases each). The material sequenced was blood. This clonotype was sampled from a woman aged 40 to 50 in good health. CDR3 coding DNA: TGTGCCAGCAGTAGGGGGGCTTATCTTCAAGAGACCCAGTACTTC. Protein sequence: CASSRGAYLQETQYF.